This TCR beta chain was observed in a study of human T cells and chemical hapten exposure. Study information: Per-sample TCR yield variability stemmed mainly from small pooled library volume differences.

Unique molecular identifiers were attached to individual cDNA molecules during library preparation. TCRdb analysed the 5' RACE reads with MiXCR anew, one entry per CDR3 protein. This repertoire shows about 140,000 distinct CDR3 sequences, around 4.4% found once; its top ten account for roughly 1.4%. Germline CDR1 reads SGHRS; CDR2 reads YFSETQ. The CDR3 covers 12 residues. V was cut by 4 bases and J by 6 bases, with 9 bases left in between. This clonotype occurred a few times. Whole blood, unfractionated, served as the material for total RNA extraction. The chain links TRBV5-1 to TRBJ2-3; D remains unclear. The sequence derives from a female donor in good health. Here the CDR3 reads CASSKTWDTQYF. CDR3 in DNA: TGCGCCAGCAGCAAAACTTGGGATACGCAGTATTTT.